These T cell receptor beta chains were read from a single sample in a study of response to subunit inactivated influenza vaccine. One entry per CDR3 protein, called by TCRdb with MiXCR from the RT-PCR reads. The sample lists about 540,000 distinct CDR3 sequences; under 30% were seen once. This same sample was also part of a study on T cells expressing NK-cell markers.

The starting material was CD4+ T cells sorted from PBMCs, obtained roughly 13 days after vaccination. The receptors were gathered from a man aged 45-65 years who received an inactivated influenza vaccine. The CDR3 runs from the conserved cysteine through the conserved F or W. The order of the fields is clone size, D gene, J gene, V gene, CDR3 length, CDR3 protein, CDR3 DNA. A D gene is named only where the DNA matches it firmly. Size tells how often a clone was seen (once, few, many) or the class of an expanded clone, and some rows leave it out.

. . TRBJ2-1 TRBV18 15 CASSAGAGRSNEQFF TGTGCCAGCTCGGCCGGAGCGGGTCGGTCCAATGAGCAGTTCTTC
. TRBD2 TRBJ2-1 TRBV6-4 16 CASSALAGGPYNEQFF TGTGCCAGCAGTGCCCTAGCGGGGGGACCTTACAATGAGCAGTTCTTC
many . TRBJ2-7 TRBV7-9 14 CASSPGRSGNEQYF TGTGCCAGCAGCCCGGGGCGGTCCGGGAACGAGCAGTACTTC
. . TRBJ2-5 TRBV5-1 16 CASSLGDTYRRETQYF TGCGCCAGCAGCTTGGGCGACACTTACCGCCGAGAGACCCAGTACTTC
. . TRBJ2-6 TRBV6-1 14 CASSNSAGANVLTF TGTGCCAGCAGTAATAGCGCTGGGGCCAACGTCCTGACTTTC
. . TRBJ2-1 TRBV6-2/TRBV6-3 16 CASSYSTGRGYNEQFF TGTGCCAGCAGTTACTCAACAGGGAGAGGTTACAATGAGCAGTTCTTC
. TRBD2 TRBJ2-1 TRBV10-3 14 CAISEELAGGEQFF TGTGCCATCAGTGAGGAACTAGCGGGGGGGGAGCAGTTCTTC
once . TRBJ2-1 TRBV28 16 CASSYQATYSYNEQFF TGTGCCAGCAGTTATCAAGCGACCTACTCCTACAATGAGCAGTTCTTC
. TRBD2 TRBJ2-3 TRBV12-3/TRBV12-4 15 CASSGIAGASDTQYF TGTGCCAGCAGTGGAATAGCGGGAGCGTCGGATACGCAGTATTTT
. . TRBJ2-3 TRBV28 13 CAPTRGGPDTQYF TGTGCCCCGACGAGGGGTGGGCCGGATACGCAGTATTTT
. TRBD1 TRBJ2-1 TRBV6-1 14 CASSKQDRYNEQFF TGTGCCAGCAGTAAACAGGACAGGTACAATGAGCAGTTCTTC
few . TRBJ1-3 TRBV12-3/TRBV12-4 14 CASSFLPGGNTIYF TGTGCCAGCAGTTTTCTCCCAGGAGGAAACACCATATATTTT
. . TRBJ2-3 TRBV6-2/TRBV6-3 12 CASCSAERTQYF TGTGCCAGCTGTTCAGCGGAGAGGACGCAGTATTTT
few TRBD2 TRBJ2-3 TRBV6-1 14 CASSRSGRADTQYF TGTGCCAGCAGTCGTAGCGGGCGGGCTGATACGCAGTATTTT
few . TRBJ2-7 TRBV20-1 10 CSARSIEQYF TGCAGTGCTAGGAGCATAGAGCAGTACTTC
many . TRBJ2-2 TRBV29-1 15 CSARGLFANTGELFF TGCAGCGCCCGTGGCTTGTTCGCGAACACCGGGGAGCTGTTTTTT
few . TRBJ2-2 TRBV5-1 14 CASSLLSEPGELFF TGCGCCAGCAGCCTACTCTCCGAACCCGGGGAGCTGTTTTTT
few TRBD2 TRBJ2-1 TRBV7-9 15 CASSKSGGPSDEQFF TGTGCCAGCAGCAAATCGGGGGGGCCTTCCGATGAGCAGTTCTTC
few TRBD1 TRBJ2-1 TRBV29-1 15 CSVHQTGGAYNEQFF TGCAGCGTACACCAGACAGGGGGCGCGTACAATGAGCAGTTCTTC
. . TRBJ1-1 TRBV5-1 14 CASSLGRAYGEAFF TGCGCCAGCAGCTTGGGCAGGGCCTACGGTGAAGCTTTCTTT
few . TRBJ2-2 TRBV30 14 CACPGAPNTGELFF TGTGCCTGCCCGGGAGCACCGAACACCGGGGAGCTGTTTTTT
. TRBD2 TRBJ2-1 TRBV7-9 16 CASSERELAPYNEQFF TGTGCCTCCAGTGAAAGGGAACTAGCGCCGTACAATGAGCAGTTCTTC
. . TRBJ2-3 TRBV9 12 CASSRRFDTQYF TGTGCCAGCAGCCGAAGGTTCGATACGCAGTATTTT
. TRBD2 TRBJ2-1 TRBV20-1 14 CSANGVLADNEQFF TGCAGTGCTAATGGGGTGCTAGCGGACAATGAGCAGTTCTTC
few TRBD1 TRBJ1-1 TRBV7-9 13 CASSPLTGGDAFF TGTGCCAGCAGCCCATTGACAGGGGGTGACGCTTTCTTT